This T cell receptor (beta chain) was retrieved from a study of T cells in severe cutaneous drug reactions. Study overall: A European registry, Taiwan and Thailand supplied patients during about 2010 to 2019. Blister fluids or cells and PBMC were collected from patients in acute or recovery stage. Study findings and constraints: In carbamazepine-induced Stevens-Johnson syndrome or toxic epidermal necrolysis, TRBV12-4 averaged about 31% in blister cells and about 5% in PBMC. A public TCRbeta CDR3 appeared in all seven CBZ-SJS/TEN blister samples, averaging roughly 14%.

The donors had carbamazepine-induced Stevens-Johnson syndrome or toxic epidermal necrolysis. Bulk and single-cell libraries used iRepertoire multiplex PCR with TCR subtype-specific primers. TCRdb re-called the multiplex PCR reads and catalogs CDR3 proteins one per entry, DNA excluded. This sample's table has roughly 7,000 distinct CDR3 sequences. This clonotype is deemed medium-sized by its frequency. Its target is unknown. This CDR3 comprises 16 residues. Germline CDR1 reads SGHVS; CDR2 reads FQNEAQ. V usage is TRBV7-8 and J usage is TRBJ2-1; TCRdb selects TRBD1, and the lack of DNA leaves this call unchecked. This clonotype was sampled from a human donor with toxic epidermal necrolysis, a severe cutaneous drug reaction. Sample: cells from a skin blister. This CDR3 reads CASSLYRGIIYNEQFF.